This T cell receptor beta chain was observed in a study of shared clonotypes between healthy human individuals. Study-wide results and caveats: Between several donors, naive CD4 clonotypes were shared at a level of approximately 5%.

V was clipped by 5 bases and J by 6 bases; unmatched bases: 6. CDR3 length: 14 amino acids. Germline CDR1 and CDR2: MGHRA and YSYEKL. TCRdb's table, derived via immunoSEQ multiplex PCR, lists solely in-frame clones and lacks some. The table lists nearly 2 million clones, about 95% of them singletons. Terminally differentiated effector memory CD45RA+ cells were excluded by CCR7 positive selection of CD45RO-negative cells. Donors were Caucasian adults residing in Nashville, Tennessee, USA. As for this clone: Its antigen is not known.

The genes are TRBV4-1 and TRBJ1-1, with 10 nucleotides matching TRBD1. Sequences were obtained from naive CD8+ T cells sorted from blood. The source is a man in his late teens or twenties in good health. The CDR3 loop is CASSKTGGSSEAFF. CDR3 nucleotide sequence: TGCGCCAGCAGCAAGACAGGGGGCTCGTCTGAAGCTTTCTTT.